The rows below give T cell receptor beta chains drawn from one sample of a study of CXCR3-negative and CXCR3-positive naive CD8 T cells. TCRdb reanalyzed the 5' RACE reads and collapses them to one entry per CDR3 protein, without DNA. This listing includes roughly 130,000 distinct CDR3 sequences. Sequencing was performed on naive CXCR3+ CD8+ T cells from blood. Every receptor here comes from a human donor in good health. Some clones in this sample may be carry-over from other donors' samples. CDR3s include the opening cysteine and the closing phenylalanine or tryptophan.

J gene,V gene,CDR3 protein
TRBJ1-5,TRBV7-9,CASSPSGQDQPQHF
TRBJ2-7,TRBV20-1,CSARPPSSYEQYF
TRBJ1-2,TRBV29-1,CSVLPGQRNYGYTF
TRBJ2-7,TRBV7-9,CASSLGGLSGEQYF
TRBJ2-3,TRBV4-3,CASSQDLADTQYF
TRBJ1-2,TRBV21-1,CASSSTAPNYGYTF
TRBJ1-1,TRBV6-1,CASSERATVSEAFF
TRBJ2-7,TRBV9,CASSVATLGEQYF
TRBJ2-7,TRBV2,CASSDYRAAEQYF
TRBJ2-1,TRBV7-6,CASSLGTVGGDEQFF
TRBJ2-7,TRBV23-1,CASCRTSGVPHEPEQYF
TRBJ1-2,TRBV27,CAVKTGLRGNYGYTF
TRBJ2-7,TRBV14,CASSTLISSYEQYF
TRBJ2-1,TRBV11-3,CASTMTSGGPYNEQFF
TRBJ1-1,TRBV7-9,CASSIGQPNTEAFF
TRBJ2-7,TRBV19,CASSAGTGNYEQYF
TRBJ2-1,TRBV7-9,CASSLAQGLAGVNEQFF
TRBJ2-7,TRBV28,CASSSRDLSYEQYF
TRBJ2-2,TRBV6-5,CASSPGQGYTGELFF
TRBJ2-1,TRBV20-1,CSARDRGGGEQFF
TRBJ2-3,TRBV15,CATSGSGTSGTDTQYF
TRBJ2-7,TRBV7-8,CASSSLGTGYYEQYF
TRBJ2-3,TRBV11-2,CASSLGAGTNTDTQYF
TRBJ2-1,TRBV7-2,CASSSLAGGRDEQFF
TRBJ2-1,TRBV10-3,CAIRIGDNNEQFF
TRBJ2-3,TRBV29-1,CSVGEIVQGPYSSTDTQYF
TRBJ2-7,TRBV5-4,CASSWIAGGSYEQYF
TRBJ1-2,TRBV6-5,CASTPQGGGKGYTF
TRBJ1-1,TRBV5-1,CASSFWSVGDTEAFF